These T cell receptor beta chains were read from a single sample in a study of blood T cell repertoires in COVID-19. This table comes from immunoSEQ multiplex PCR, and its TCRdb copy is limited to in-frame clones, with some not included. Altogether about 120,000 clones are present, under 80% being singletons, with the ten largest covering about 2.5%. Input material: peripheral blood. Source of these receptors: a man in his 70s with acute or convalescent COVID-19. CDR3s include the opening cysteine and the closing phenylalanine or tryptophan. Each record gives: CDR3 length, D gene, V gene, clone size, J gene, CDR3 protein, CDR3 DNA. D genes are given only for firm matches. Not every row has a clone size; where given, it reads once, few, many or a size class.

cdr3_length: 15; d_call: .; v_call: TRBV21-1; clone_size: .; j_call: TRBJ2-7; cdr3_aa: CASSKEERAPYEQYF; cdr3_nt: TGTGCCAGCAGCAAAGAAGAGAGGGCTCCCTACGAGCAGTACTTC
cdr3_length: 15; d_call: .; v_call: TRBV3-1/TRBV3-2; clone_size: .; j_call: TRBJ1-4; cdr3_aa: CASSPDWEDNEKLFF; cdr3_nt: TGTGCCAGCAGCCCCGATTGGGAGGATAATGAAAAACTGTTTTTT
cdr3_length: 18; d_call: .; v_call: TRBV10-1; clone_size: .; j_call: TRBJ1-3; cdr3_aa: CASSESGNSPSAGNTIYF; cdr3_nt: TGCGCCAGCAGTGAGTCAGGTAATAGCCCCTCTGCTGGAAACACCATATATTTT
cdr3_length: 15; d_call: .; v_call: TRBV19; clone_size: .; j_call: TRBJ1-2; cdr3_aa: CASSIRREGNYGYTF; cdr3_nt: TGTGCCAGTAGTATTCGTAGGGAGGGGAACTATGGCTACACCTTC
cdr3_length: 16; d_call: TRBD2; v_call: TRBV29-1; clone_size: few; j_call: TRBJ2-1; cdr3_aa: CSVDLAGYRSYNEQFF; cdr3_nt: TGCAGCGTAGATTTAGCGGGGTACCGCTCCTACAATGAGCAGTTCTTC
cdr3_length: 12; d_call: .; v_call: TRBV5-1; clone_size: few; j_call: TRBJ2-7; cdr3_aa: CASNVADYEQYF; cdr3_nt: TGCGCCAGCAACGTAGCGGACTACGAGCAGTACTTC
cdr3_length: 12; d_call: .; v_call: TRBV19; clone_size: .; j_call: TRBJ2-1; cdr3_aa: CASSIRGNEQFF; cdr3_nt: TGTGCCAGTAGTATCCGGGGGAATGAGCAGTTCTTC
cdr3_length: 13; d_call: .; v_call: TRBV18; clone_size: .; j_call: TRBJ2-5; cdr3_aa: CASSAGAQETQYF; cdr3_nt: TGTGCCAGCTCGGCAGGGGCTCAAGAGACCCAGTACTTC
cdr3_length: 19; d_call: TRBD1; v_call: TRBV11-3; clone_size: few; j_call: TRBJ2-2; cdr3_aa: CASSLETRTGAHYTGELFF; cdr3_nt: TGTGCCAGCAGCTTAGAGACGCGGACAGGGGCCCATTACACCGGGGAGCTGTTTTTT
cdr3_length: 13; d_call: .; v_call: TRBV12-3/TRBV12-4; clone_size: .; j_call: TRBJ2-1; cdr3_aa: CASSLPGVYEQFF; cdr3_nt: TGTGCCAGCAGTTTGCCGGGGGTTTATGAGCAGTTCTTC
cdr3_length: 14; d_call: .; v_call: TRBV5-8; clone_size: .; j_call: TRBJ1-2; cdr3_aa: CASGDWEGSYGYTF; cdr3_nt: TGTGCCAGCGGGGATTGGGAGGGCAGCTATGGCTACACCTTC